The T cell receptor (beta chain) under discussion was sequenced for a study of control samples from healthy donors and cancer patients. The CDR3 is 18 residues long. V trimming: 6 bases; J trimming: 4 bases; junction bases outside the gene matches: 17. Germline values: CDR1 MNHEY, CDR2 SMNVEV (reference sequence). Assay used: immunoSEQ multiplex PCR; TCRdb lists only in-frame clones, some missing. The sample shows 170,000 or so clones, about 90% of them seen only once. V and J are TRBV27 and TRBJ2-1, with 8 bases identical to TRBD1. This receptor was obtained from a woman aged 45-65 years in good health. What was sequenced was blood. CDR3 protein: CASRSDYVGQGPYNEQFF. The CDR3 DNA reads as TGTGCCAGCAGAAGTGATTACGTCGGACAGGGACCATACAATGAGCAGTTCTTC.